Listed below are T cell receptor beta chains from one sample, sequenced in a study of STAT5B mutations in CD4+ large granular lymphocyte leukemia. Sequencing used immunoSEQ multiplex PCR; TCRdb keeps in-frame clones, though not all of them. The sample includes 20,000 to 25,000 clones, roughly three quarters of them seen just once. Sequenced: CD4+ T cells from blood buffy coats. The receptors derive from a human donor in good health. Both conserved end residues are part of each CDR3. A D gene is named only where the DNA matches it firmly. A clone size is listed for some rows: how often the clone was seen (once, few, many), or a class if it is expanded.

V gene: TRBV7-9; clone size: NA; J gene: TRBJ2-5; D gene: NA; CDR3 DNA: TGTGCCAGCAGCTTAGGTGGTGGGACCCAGTACTTC; CDR3 protein: CASSLGGGTQYF
V gene: TRBV29-1; clone size: NA; J gene: TRBJ1-1; D gene: NA; CDR3 DNA: TGCAGCGTTGAGCCAGGGCTCACTGAAGCTTTCTTT; CDR3 protein: CSVEPGLTEAFF
V gene: TRBV15; clone size: NA; J gene: TRBJ2-6; D gene: TRBD1; CDR3 DNA: TGTGCCACCAGCAGTGACAGGGGGGTTTCTGGGGCCAACGTCCTGACTTTC; CDR3 protein: CATSSDRGVSGANVLTF
V gene: TRBV5-6; clone size: NA; J gene: TRBJ2-2; D gene: NA; CDR3 DNA: TGTGCCAGCAGCCCGAGACACCTTTCGAACACCGGGGAGCTGTTTTTT; CDR3 protein: CASSPRHLSNTGELFF
V gene: TRBV10-3; clone size: NA; J gene: TRBJ2-7; D gene: NA; CDR3 DNA: TGTGCCATCAGTGGGGGCGATACCCAACGGTACGAGCAGTACTTC; CDR3 protein: CAISGGDTQRYEQYF
V gene: TRBV19; clone size: NA; J gene: TRBJ2-1; D gene: NA; CDR3 DNA: TGTGCCAGTAGTAAGACTGCAGCCCGCGGTGACAATGAGCAGTTCTTC; CDR3 protein: CASSKTAARGDNEQFF
V gene: TRBV18; clone size: NA; J gene: TRBJ2-3; D gene: TRBD2; CDR3 DNA: TGTGCCAGCTCACCGGGACTAGCGGAATTCACAGATACGCAGTATTTT; CDR3 protein: CASSPGLAEFTDTQYF
V gene: TRBV19; clone size: NA; J gene: TRBJ1-2; D gene: NA; CDR3 DNA: TGTGCCAGTACCACAGGGTTAGGAAACTATGGCTACACCTTC; CDR3 protein: CASTTGLGNYGYTF
V gene: TRBV25-1; clone size: NA; J gene: TRBJ2-5; D gene: NA; CDR3 DNA: TGTGCCAGCAGTGAAGGAGGGGCAGGGAACCAAGAGACCCAGTACTTC; CDR3 protein: CASSEGGAGNQETQYF
V gene: TRBV6-1; clone size: NA; J gene: TRBJ2-1; D gene: TRBD2; CDR3 DNA: TGTGCCACCCGACTAGCGGGAGCCCAACGCGGAGAGCAGTTCTTC; CDR3 protein: CATRLAGAQRGEQFF
V gene: TRBV7-2; clone size: NA; J gene: TRBJ1-1; D gene: TRBD1; CDR3 DNA: TGTGCCAGCAGCCAACAACAGGGGTTTGGCACTGAAGCTTTCTTT; CDR3 protein: CASSQQQGFGTEAFF
V gene: TRBV19; clone size: NA; J gene: TRBJ1-5; D gene: NA; CDR3 DNA: TGTGCCAGTAGTCTTACTGGGGGGGGGAACAATCAGCCCCAGCATTTT; CDR3 protein: CASSLTGGGNNQPQHF
V gene: TRBV6-1; clone size: NA; J gene: TRBJ1-3; D gene: NA; CDR3 DNA: TGTGCCAGCAGGACGAAGGGGGTTTTTGGAAACACCATATATTTT; CDR3 protein: CASRTKGVFGNTIYF
V gene: TRBV6-1; clone size: NA; J gene: TRBJ2-6; D gene: NA; CDR3 DNA: TGTGCCAGCAGCCTGAGCTCTGGGGCCAACGTCCTGACTTTC; CDR3 protein: CASSLSSGANVLTF
V gene: TRBV7-8; clone size: NA; J gene: TRBJ1-5; D gene: NA; CDR3 DNA: TGTGCCAGCAGCTTAGCAGCAGCGGATGGTAGCAATCAGCCCCAGCATTTT; CDR3 protein: CASSLAAADGSNQPQHF
V gene: TRBV4-1; clone size: NA; J gene: TRBJ2-5; D gene: TRBD2; CDR3 DNA: TGCGCCAGCAGCCAAGGAGCAACTAGCGGAGGAGAGACCCAGTACTTC; CDR3 protein: CASSQGATSGGETQYF
V gene: TRBV11-3; clone size: NA; J gene: TRBJ2-7; D gene: NA; CDR3 DNA: TGTGCCAGCAGCTTAGAGGGGGCAGAGGCCTACGAGCAGTACTTC; CDR3 protein: CASSLEGAEAYEQYF
V gene: TRBV5-6; clone size: NA; J gene: TRBJ2-5; D gene: TRBD2; CDR3 DNA: TGTGCCAGCAGCTTGTTTGGGACTAGCATACAAGAGACCCAGTACTTC; CDR3 protein: CASSLFGTSIQETQYF
V gene: TRBV4-1; clone size: NA; J gene: TRBJ2-7; D gene: NA; CDR3 DNA: TGCGCCAGCAGCCCCGGGGGTGGGAGTTCCTACGAGCAGTACTTC; CDR3 protein: CASSPGGGSSYEQYF
V gene: TRBV27; clone size: few; J gene: TRBJ1-4; D gene: NA; CDR3 DNA: TGTGCCAGCAGTTACAGGGTGGGGGAAAAACTGTTTTTT; CDR3 protein: CASSYRVGEKLFF
V gene: TRBV11-3; clone size: NA; J gene: TRBJ2-1; D gene: NA; CDR3 DNA: TGTGCCAGCAGCTCCAGGGGTGAGCAGTTCTTC; CDR3 protein: CASSSRGEQFF
V gene: TRBV11-2; clone size: NA; J gene: TRBJ2-5; D gene: NA; CDR3 DNA: TGTGCCAGCAGCTTAGATTCCTTGGGTGAGACCCAGTACTTC; CDR3 protein: CASSLDSLGETQYF
V gene: TRBV6-4; clone size: NA; J gene: TRBJ1-2; D gene: TRBD1; CDR3 DNA: TGTGCCAGCAGTAAGACAGGGGGAACTGACTATGGCTACACCTTC; CDR3 protein: CASSKTGGTDYGYTF
V gene: TRBV11-3; clone size: NA; J gene: TRBJ1-2; D gene: NA; CDR3 DNA: TGTGCCAGCAGCTTCGAGGGATATGGCTACACCTTC; CDR3 protein: CASSFEGYGYTF
V gene: TRBV7-2; clone size: NA; J gene: TRBJ1-5; D gene: NA; CDR3 DNA: TGTGCCAGCAGCTTGGGGCAGGGAGGAGATCAGCCCCAGCGTTTT; CDR3 protein: CASSLGQGGDQPQRF
V gene: TRBV2; clone size: NA; J gene: TRBJ2-5; D gene: TRBD1; CDR3 DNA: TGTGCCAGCAAAAAGGGACAGGGGGAAGAGACCCAGTACTTC; CDR3 protein: CASKKGQGEETQYF
V gene: TRBV11-3; clone size: NA; J gene: TRBJ2-7; D gene: TRBD2; CDR3 DNA: TGTGCCAGCAGCCAAACTAGCGGCAGCTCCTACGAGCAGTACTTC; CDR3 protein: CASSQTSGSSYEQYF
V gene: TRBV7-8; clone size: NA; J gene: TRBJ2-6; D gene: TRBD1; CDR3 DNA: TGTGCCAGCAGCTTAGGCAGACAGGGGGCCTCTGGGGCCAACGTCCTGACTTTC; CDR3 protein: CASSLGRQGASGANVLTF
V gene: TRBV30; clone size: NA; J gene: TRBJ2-7; D gene: NA; CDR3 DNA: TGTGCCTGGAGTAACCCTTTCTCAGGGGAATTACACGAGCAGTACTTC; CDR3 protein: CAWSNPFSGELHEQYF
V gene: TRBV6-1; clone size: NA; J gene: TRBJ2-2; D gene: TRBD1; CDR3 DNA: TGTGCCAGCAACGGGCAGGGGGATTTCGGGGAGCTGTTTTTT; CDR3 protein: CASNGQGDFGELFF
V gene: TRBV6-4; clone size: NA; J gene: TRBJ2-1; D gene: TRBD2; CDR3 DNA: TGTGCCGGGACTAGCGGGATTGGACACAATGAGCAGTTCTTC; CDR3 protein: CAGTSGIGHNEQFF
V gene: TRBV29-1; clone size: NA; J gene: TRBJ2-7; D gene: TRBD1; CDR3 DNA: TGCAGCGTTCCCGGACAGGGAAACTACGAGCAGTACTTC; CDR3 protein: CSVPGQGNYEQYF
V gene: TRBV7-2; clone size: NA; J gene: TRBJ2-1; D gene: TRBD2; CDR3 DNA: TGTGCCAGCAGCTTAGGTAGGCTAGCGGGAGAGAATGAGCAGTTCTTC; CDR3 protein: CASSLGRLAGENEQFF
V gene: TRBV30; clone size: NA; J gene: TRBJ2-7; D gene: TRBD2; CDR3 DNA: TGCGCCCTAGCAACCTCAATGGGGCTAGCGGCTACCTCCTACGAGCAGTACTTC; CDR3 protein: CALATSMGLAATSYEQYF
V gene: TRBV6-1; clone size: NA; J gene: TRBJ2-1; D gene: NA; CDR3 DNA: TGTGCCAGCAGTGGACTCAGGGGCTACAATGAGCAGTTCTTC; CDR3 protein: CASSGLRGYNEQFF
V gene: TRBV15; clone size: NA; J gene: TRBJ2-5; D gene: TRBD2; CDR3 DNA: TGTGCCACCAGCAGAGGCCCTCCGGGACTAGCGGGAGGGGAAGAGACCCAGTACTTC; CDR3 protein: CATSRGPPGLAGGEETQYF
V gene: TRBV6-5; clone size: NA; J gene: TRBJ1-6; D gene: NA; CDR3 DNA: TGTGCCAGCCGAGTGAGGCTGTTATATAATTCACCCCTCCACTTT; CDR3 protein: CASRVRLLYNSPLHF
V gene: TRBV10-2; clone size: NA; J gene: TRBJ2-7; D gene: NA; CDR3 DNA: TGCGCCAGCAGTGTTCAGGGAGAGAACTACGAGCAGTACTTC; CDR3 protein: CASSVQGENYEQYF
V gene: TRBV16; clone size: NA; J gene: TRBJ1-5; D gene: NA; CDR3 DNA: TGTGCCAGCAGCCAATTGAGGGACCAGCCCCAGCATTTT; CDR3 protein: CASSQLRDQPQHF
V gene: TRBV4-1; clone size: NA; J gene: TRBJ2-7; D gene: TRBD1; CDR3 DNA: TGCGCCAGCAGCCAGGGACAGGTAAACACCTACGAGCAGTACTTC; CDR3 protein: CASSQGQVNTYEQYF
V gene: TRBV28; clone size: NA; J gene: TRBJ1-2; D gene: NA; CDR3 DNA: TGTGCCAGCAGTCCCCCCTCGGGGGGGTGGTATGGCTACACCTTC; CDR3 protein: CASSPPSGGWYGYTF
V gene: TRBV9; clone size: NA; J gene: TRBJ1-1; D gene: NA; CDR3 DNA: TGTGCCAGCAGCGTAGCATGGGGGAACACTGAAGCTTTCTTT; CDR3 protein: CASSVAWGNTEAFF
V gene: TRBV12-5; clone size: NA; J gene: TRBJ2-3; D gene: NA; CDR3 DNA: TGTGCTAGTGGTCTATTTACAGATACGCAGTATTTT; CDR3 protein: CASGLFTDTQYF
V gene: TRBV7-9; clone size: NA; J gene: TRBJ2-7; D gene: NA; CDR3 DNA: TGTGCCAGCAGCTTTTCCCGGAGGAGAGGCGAGCAGTACTTC; CDR3 protein: CASSFSRRRGEQYF
V gene: TRBV6-5; clone size: few; J gene: TRBJ2-7; D gene: TRBD2; CDR3 DNA: TGTGCCAGCAGACTACTAGCGGATACCTACGAGCAGTACTTC; CDR3 protein: CASRLLADTYEQYF
V gene: TRBV11-2; clone size: NA; J gene: TRBJ1-1; D gene: TRBD1; CDR3 DNA: TGTGCCAGCAGGGGACAGGGGGCGCCTCCAGCTTTCTTT; CDR3 protein: CASRGQGAPPAFF
V gene: TRBV11-3; clone size: NA; J gene: TRBJ2-5; D gene: NA; CDR3 DNA: TGTGCCAGCAGCTTAGTGGAGGAGACCCAGTACTTC; CDR3 protein: CASSLVEETQYF
V gene: TRBV10-2; clone size: NA; J gene: TRBJ2-2; D gene: TRBD1; CDR3 DNA: TGCGCCAGCCTGGACAGGGAAAACACCGGGGAGCTGTTTTTT; CDR3 protein: CASLDRENTGELFF
V gene: TRBV29-1; clone size: few; J gene: TRBJ1-1; D gene: NA; CDR3 DNA: TGCAGCGTTGGGTCAGCGGCGAACACTGAAGCTTTCTTT; CDR3 protein: CSVGSAANTEAFF
V gene: TRBV11-3; clone size: NA; J gene: TRBJ2-3; D gene: NA; CDR3 DNA: TGTGCCAGCAGCTTACCCAGTACAGATACGCAGTATTTT; CDR3 protein: CASSLPSTDTQYF
V gene: TRBV5-5; clone size: once; J gene: TRBJ1-1; D gene: NA; CDR3 DNA: TGTGCCAGCAGCTTGGGTCCGGGACCCCAATACACTGAAGCTTTCTTT; CDR3 protein: CASSLGPGPQYTEAFF
V gene: TRBV5-1; clone size: NA; J gene: TRBJ2-2; D gene: NA; CDR3 DNA: TGCGCCAGCAGCTCACGGGGGAGGAACGGGGAGCTGTTTTTT; CDR3 protein: CASSSRGRNGELFF
V gene: TRBV5-4; clone size: NA; J gene: TRBJ2-5; D gene: TRBD2; CDR3 DNA: TGTGCCAGCAGCCAGGGACTAGCGGGAGGAGAGACCCAGTACTTC; CDR3 protein: CASSQGLAGGETQYF
V gene: TRBV7-3; clone size: NA; J gene: TRBJ2-3; D gene: NA; CDR3 DNA: TGTGCCAGCAGCTCAACCACAGATACGCAGTATTTT; CDR3 protein: CASSSTTDTQYF
V gene: TRBV2; clone size: NA; J gene: TRBJ2-7; D gene: TRBD1; CDR3 DNA: TGTGCCAGCAGTGAAGCGGGACAGAGGACCTACGAGCAGTACTTC; CDR3 protein: CASSEAGQRTYEQYF
V gene: TRBV2; clone size: NA; J gene: TRBJ2-7; D gene: TRBD1; CDR3 DNA: TGTGCCAGCACCCCACAGGGGACCTCCGAGCAGTACTTC; CDR3 protein: CASTPQGTSEQYF
V gene: TRBV7-7; clone size: few; J gene: TRBJ1-5; D gene: NA; CDR3 DNA: TGTGCCAGCAGCTTCAAGGGGAGAAGGCATTTT; CDR3 protein: CASSFKGRRHF